This T cell receptor (beta chain) appears in the sequencing data of a study of blood T cells in healthy people across ages. Whole-study results and caveats: Diversity figures derived from one million T cells were judged to underestimate the true value. Roughly linear declines in TCR beta diversity per million T cells occurred with age.

Total RNA amounts of at least 5 micrograms were extracted per sample. Primed by a sample-barcoded 5' primer and a J-beta primer mix, a second PCR proceeded for 7 to 11 cycles. Carrying 12 random nucleotides, a template-switch adaptor labeled each individual cDNA molecule. TCRdb fed the 5' RACE reads into MiXCR, producing one record per CDR3 protein. The repertoire holds roughly 1.5 million distinct CDR3 sequences, with roughly two fifths as singletons. CDR3 length equals 15 residues. Looked up from germline, CDR1 is DFQATT and CDR2 is SNEGSKA (reference sequence). V lost 0 bases, J lost 6 bases, and 18 bases lay in between. Regarding this clonotype: Its antigen remains unidentified.

This sequence originates from a woman between 18 and 30 years old in good health. The source material was blood. The chain has TRBV20-1 and TRBJ2-7, with a tentative D call TRBD2 (6 bases). CDR3 amino acids: CSARDRETSQSEQYF. CDR3 DNA sequence: TGCAGTGCTAGAGATAGGGAAACTAGCCAAAGCGAGCAGTACTTC.